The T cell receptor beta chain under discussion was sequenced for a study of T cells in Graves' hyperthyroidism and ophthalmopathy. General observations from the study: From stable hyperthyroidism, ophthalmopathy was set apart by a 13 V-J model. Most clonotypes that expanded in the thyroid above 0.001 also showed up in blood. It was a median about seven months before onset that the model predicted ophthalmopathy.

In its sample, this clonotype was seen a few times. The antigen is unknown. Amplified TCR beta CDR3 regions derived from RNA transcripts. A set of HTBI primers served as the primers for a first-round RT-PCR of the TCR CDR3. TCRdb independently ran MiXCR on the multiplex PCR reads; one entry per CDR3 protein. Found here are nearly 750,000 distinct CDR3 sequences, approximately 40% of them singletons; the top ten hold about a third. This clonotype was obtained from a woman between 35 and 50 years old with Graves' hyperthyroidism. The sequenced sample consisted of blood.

CDR3 coding DNA: TGTGCCAGCTCACCAACGGATAGCTCTGGAAACACCATATATTTT. Translated, it gives CASSPTDSSGNTIYF. The gene calls are TRBV19 and TRBJ1-3; no firm D call. The CDR3 runs 15 residues. The germline V gene encodes CDR1 LNHDA and CDR2 SQIVND (reference sequence). V lost 9 bases and J 0 bases, leaving 15 bases between the germline ends.